This T cell receptor beta chain came from a study of early T cells in non-severe SARS-CoV-2 infection. The CDR3 consists of 13 residues. V was clipped by 2 bases and J by 8 bases, with 12 bases between them. The germline gives CDR1 MDHEN, CDR2 SYDVKM. Unique molecular identifiers were added to individual cDNA molecules. Each CDR3 protein is one row after TCRdb ran MiXCR on the 5' RACE reads. The table records tens of thousands of distinct CDR3 sequences, around 4% of them present only once. This clonotype was detected many times. Sequenced material: whole blood. This sequence originates from an adult who was a healthcare worker with PCR-confirmed SARS-CoV-2 infection or an uninfected control (not recorded which). The chain recombines TRBV28 with TRBJ1-2; D call uncertain. CDR3 protein: CASSLEQSRGYTF. CDR3 sequence (DNA): TGTGCCAGCAGTTTAGAACAGTCGCGCGGCTACACCTTC.